These T cell receptor beta chains were read from a single sample in a study of cytomegalovirus exposure and HLA in healthy donors. Assay: immunoSEQ multiplex PCR; the TCRdb copy retains only in-frame clones and omits some. Of 200,000 or so clones listed, roughly 84% are singletons. What was sequenced was PBMCs. These receptors were taken from a boy under 18 in good health and CMV-seronegative. CDR3s include the opening cysteine and the closing phenylalanine or tryptophan. Each record gives: V gene, D gene, J gene, clone size, CDR3 DNA, CDR3 protein. A D gene is named only where the DNA matches it firmly. Not every row has a clone size; where given, it reads once, few, many or a size class.

TRBV28	.	TRBJ2-7	.	TGTGCCAGCACAGGGATCCACGAGCAGTACTTC	CASTGIHEQYF
TRBV30	.	TRBJ1-4	.	TGTGCCTGGAGTGTATCGGTTGGTAATGAAAAACTGTTTTTT	CAWSVSVGNEKLFF
TRBV15	TRBD1	TRBJ2-7	.	TGTGCCACCAGTTTGGACAGGGCCTACGAGCAGTACTTC	CATSLDRAYEQYF
TRBV7-3	TRBD2	TRBJ2-1	.	TGTGCCAGCAGCTTTAGCGGGAACTACAATGAGCAGTTCTTC	CASSFSGNYNEQFF
TRBV7-2	TRBD1	TRBJ2-7	.	TGTGCCAGCAGCTTAGCACTGGGACAGTACATCTTC	CASSLALGQYIF
TRBV4-1	.	TRBJ2-5	.	TGCGCCAGCAGCCAAGTGATAGGGGAAGAGACCCAGTACTTC	CASSQVIGEETQYF
TRBV27	.	TRBJ2-2	.	TGTGCCAGCAGTTTTACACAGGGTTCCACCGGGGAGCTGTTTTTT	CASSFTQGSTGELFF
TRBV29-1	.	TRBJ1-2	.	TGCAGCGCTACGACAGATTTCTACTATGGCTACACCTTC	CSATTDFYYGYTF
TRBV19	.	TRBJ2-1	.	TGTGCCAGTAGCTGGGGGGGGCGGGCCCACAATGAGCAGTTCTTC	CASSWGGRAHNEQFF
TRBV2	.	TRBJ2-3	.	TGTGCCAGCATGTGGGGGGGGGCGGGAACAGATACGCAGTATTTT	CASMWGGAGTDTQYF
TRBV9	TRBD1	TRBJ2-7	.	TGTGCCAGCAGCGCCCCGGGACAGATCTACGAGCAGTACTTC	CASSAPGQIYEQYF
TRBV6-5	.	TRBJ2-7	.	TGTGCCAGCACCCAATGGCGGGATCTAACCTACGAGCAGTACTTC	CASTQWRDLTYEQYF
TRBV7-6	.	TRBJ2-7	.	TGTGCCAGCAGCCCAACGGCAGGGGCCGAGCAGTACTTC	CASSPTAGAEQYF
TRBV2	TRBD2	TRBJ2-1	.	TGTGCCAGCAGTGATGCGGGACTAGCGGGCCAAAGCTCCTACAATGAGCAGTTCTTC	CASSDAGLAGQSSYNEQFF
TRBV7-2	TRBD2	TRBJ2-1	.	TGTGCCAGCAGCGTAGCGGGAGGGCCTAATGAGCAGTTCTTC	CASSVAGGPNEQFF
TRBV29-1	.	TRBJ1-1	.	TGCAGCGTTGGTTTGAAGCTTAACACTGAAGCTTTCTTT	CSVGLKLNTEAFF
TRBV4-2	TRBD2	TRBJ2-3	.	TGTGCCAGCAGCCAAGATCCAGCGGGAGCAGTGGATACGCAGTATTTT	CASSQDPAGAVDTQYF
TRBV5-4	.	TRBJ1-2	.	TGTGCCAGCAGCTTGAGGGGGTCTCGGGGCTACACCTTC	CASSLRGSRGYTF
TRBV29-1	.	TRBJ2-5	.	TGCAGCGTTGAGTGGCGTGGGCAGACCCAGTACTTC	CSVEWRGQTQYF
TRBV6-5	.	TRBJ1-2	.	TGTGCCAGCAGTCCCAAACAGGGTAGCTATGGCTACACCTTC	CASSPKQGSYGYTF
TRBV7-9	TRBD1	TRBJ1-1	.	TGTGCCAGCAGCGACCTCGGGGCAGGGGGGATGAACACTGAAGCTTTCTTT	CASSDLGAGGMNTEAFF
TRBV19	TRBD1	TRBJ2-7	.	TGTGCCAGTAGAACACAGGGGTCCTACGAGCAGTACTTC	CASRTQGSYEQYF
TRBV7-9	.	TRBJ2-7	.	TGTGCCAGCAGCTTAGGTCCTCGAGGGGGTAGCTCCTACGAGCAGTACTTC	CASSLGPRGGSSYEQYF
TRBV9	TRBD1	TRBJ1-2	.	TGTGCCAGCAGCTACGGACAGGGAGATAACTATGGCTACACCTTC	CASSYGQGDNYGYTF
TRBV5-4	.	TRBJ2-2	.	TGTGCCAGCATGGGGGGCGGGGAGCTGTTTTTT	CASMGGGELFF
TRBV29-1	.	TRBJ2-7	.	TGCAGCGTTGAAACAGCCTACGAGCAGTACTTC	CSVETAYEQYF
TRBV6-5	TRBD1	TRBJ1-4	.	TGTGCCAGCAGGACAGGGTTTGCAACTAATGAAAAACTGTTTTTT	CASRTGFATNEKLFF
TRBV10-3	TRBD1	TRBJ2-7	.	TGTGCCATCAGGGAGGACAGGGAAAGCTCCTACGAGCAGTACTTC	CAIREDRESSYEQYF
TRBV29-1	.	TRBJ1-1	.	TGCAGCGTTACAGGGAACACTGAAGCTTTCTTT	CSVTGNTEAFF
TRBV7-8	.	TRBJ2-3	.	TGTGCCAGCAGCTTAGACGGGGTCGCGGATACGCAGTATTTT	CASSLDGVADTQYF
TRBV5-6	TRBD1	TRBJ1-2	few	TGTGCCAGCAGCTGGACAGGGGCCGGCTACACCTTC	CASSWTGAGYTF
TRBV2	.	TRBJ2-7	.	TGTGCCAGCAGTGGACAGACATATACCTACGAGCAGTACTTC	CASSGQTYTYEQYF
TRBV27	.	TRBJ2-6	.	TGTGCCAGCAGTTTATCTTTAGACTCTGGGGCCAACGTCCTGACTTTC	CASSLSLDSGANVLTF
TRBV19	.	TRBJ2-5	.	TGTGCCAGTAGTATAGCTGCAGGGCCAGAGACCCAGTACTTC	CASSIAAGPETQYF
TRBV5-5	TRBD1	TRBJ2-1	few	TGTGCCAGCAGCTTGGCCGCCGGGACAGGGGGCCCCATCCATGAGCAGTTCTTC	CASSLAAGTGGPIHEQFF